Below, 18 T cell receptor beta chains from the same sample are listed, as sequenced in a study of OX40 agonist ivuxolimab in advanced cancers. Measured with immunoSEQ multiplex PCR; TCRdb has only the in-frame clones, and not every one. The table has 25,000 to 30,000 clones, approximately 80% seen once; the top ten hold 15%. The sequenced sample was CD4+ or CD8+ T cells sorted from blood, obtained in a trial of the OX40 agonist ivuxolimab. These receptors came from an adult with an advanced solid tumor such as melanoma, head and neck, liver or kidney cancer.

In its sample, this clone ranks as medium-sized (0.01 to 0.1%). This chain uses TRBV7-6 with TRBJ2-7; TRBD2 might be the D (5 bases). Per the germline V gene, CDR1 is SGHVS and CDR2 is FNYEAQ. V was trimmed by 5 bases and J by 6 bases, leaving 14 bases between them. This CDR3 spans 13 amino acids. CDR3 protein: CASSRTVGVEQYF. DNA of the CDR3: TGTGCCAGCAGCCGGACGGTCGGGGTCGAGCAGTACTTC.

The CDR3 DNA reads TGTGCCAGCAGTGACTCGATGCTAGCGGGGGTCACCGGGGAGCTGTTTTTT. Translated, it gives CASSDSMLAGVTGELFF. V gene TRBV6-4 combines with J gene TRBJ2-2; 10 bases line up with TRBD2. CDR1 and CDR2 from the germline V gene are MRHNA and SNTAGT. CDR3 length: 17 amino acids. V was clipped by 0 bases and J by 4 bases; unmatched bases: 5.

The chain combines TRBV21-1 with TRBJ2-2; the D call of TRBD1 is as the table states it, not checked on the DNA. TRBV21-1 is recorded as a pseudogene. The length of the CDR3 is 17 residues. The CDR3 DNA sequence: TGTGCCAGCAGCAAAGCGCCGCAGGGGGCGTTTGCCGGGGAGCTGTTTTTT. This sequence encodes CASSKAPQGAFAGELFF.

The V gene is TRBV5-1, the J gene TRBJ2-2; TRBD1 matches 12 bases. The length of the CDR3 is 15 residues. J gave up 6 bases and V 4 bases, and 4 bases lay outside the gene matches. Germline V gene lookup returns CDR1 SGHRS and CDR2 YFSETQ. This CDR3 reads CASSLGQGAAGELFF. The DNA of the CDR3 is TGCGCCAGCAGCCTGGGACAGGGGGCTGCCGGGGAGCTGTTTTTT.

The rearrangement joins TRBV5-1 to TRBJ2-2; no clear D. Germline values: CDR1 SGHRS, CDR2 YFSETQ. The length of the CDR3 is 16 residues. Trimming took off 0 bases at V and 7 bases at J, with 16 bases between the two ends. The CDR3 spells CASSLVSSVGGGELFF. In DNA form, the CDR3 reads TGCGCCAGCAGCTTGGTGAGTTCCGTTGGCGGCGGGGAGCTGTTTTTT.

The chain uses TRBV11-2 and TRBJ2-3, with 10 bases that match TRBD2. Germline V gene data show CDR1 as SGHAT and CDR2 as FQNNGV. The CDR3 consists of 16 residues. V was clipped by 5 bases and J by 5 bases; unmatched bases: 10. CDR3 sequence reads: CASSASGGALRDTQYF. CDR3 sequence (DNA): TGTGCCAGCAGCGCCAGCGGGGGGGCTTTGAGAGATACGCAGTATTTT.

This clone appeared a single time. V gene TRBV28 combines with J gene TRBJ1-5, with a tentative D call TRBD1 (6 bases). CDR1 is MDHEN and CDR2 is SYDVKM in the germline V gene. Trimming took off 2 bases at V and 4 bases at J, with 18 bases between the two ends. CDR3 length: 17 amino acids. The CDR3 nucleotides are TGTGCCAGCAGTTTACGTATGGGGGAACAGGGTAATCAGCCCCAGCATTTT. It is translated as CASSLRMGEQGNQPQHF.

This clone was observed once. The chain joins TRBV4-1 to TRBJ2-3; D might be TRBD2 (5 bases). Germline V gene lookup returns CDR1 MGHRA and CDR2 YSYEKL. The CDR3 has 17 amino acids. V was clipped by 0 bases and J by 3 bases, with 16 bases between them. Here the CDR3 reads CASSQEGGPLSTDTQYF. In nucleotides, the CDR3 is TGCGCCAGCAGCCAAGAAGGCGGGCCCTTGAGTACAGATACGCAGTATTTT.

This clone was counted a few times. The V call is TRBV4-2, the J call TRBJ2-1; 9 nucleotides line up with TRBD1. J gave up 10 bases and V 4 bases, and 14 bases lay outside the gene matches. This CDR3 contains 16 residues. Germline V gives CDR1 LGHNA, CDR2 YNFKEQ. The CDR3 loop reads CASSPTGTGTSIEQFF. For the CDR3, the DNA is TGTGCCAGCAGCCCGACCGGGACAGGGACCTCAATAGAGCAGTTCTTC.

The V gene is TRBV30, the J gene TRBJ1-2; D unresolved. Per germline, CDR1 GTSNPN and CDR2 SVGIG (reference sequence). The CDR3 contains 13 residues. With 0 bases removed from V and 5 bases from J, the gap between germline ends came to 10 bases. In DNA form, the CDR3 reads TGTGCCTGGAGTGTGGGAAGGGATTATGGCTACACCTTC. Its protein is CAWSVGRDYGYTF.

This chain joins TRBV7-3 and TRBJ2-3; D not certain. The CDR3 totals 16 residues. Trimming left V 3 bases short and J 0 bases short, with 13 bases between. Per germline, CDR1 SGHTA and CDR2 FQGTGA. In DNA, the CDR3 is TGTGCCAGCAGCTTGTTGCCCACCTTAAGCACAGATACGCAGTATTTT. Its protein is CASSLLPTLSTDTQYF.

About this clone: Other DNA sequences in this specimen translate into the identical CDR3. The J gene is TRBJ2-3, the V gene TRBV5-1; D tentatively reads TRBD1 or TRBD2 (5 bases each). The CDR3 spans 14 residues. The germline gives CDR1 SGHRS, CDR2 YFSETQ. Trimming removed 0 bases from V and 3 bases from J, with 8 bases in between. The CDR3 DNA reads TGCGCCAGCAGCTTGGGAGGGGCAACAGATACGCAGTATTTT. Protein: CASSLGGATDTQYF. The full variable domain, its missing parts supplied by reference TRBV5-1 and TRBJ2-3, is KAGVTQTPRYLIKTRGQQVTLSCSPISGHRSVSWYQQTPGQGLQFLFEYFSETQRNKGNFPGRFSGRQFSNSRSEMNVSTLELGDSALYLCASSLGGATDTQYFGPGTRLTVL.

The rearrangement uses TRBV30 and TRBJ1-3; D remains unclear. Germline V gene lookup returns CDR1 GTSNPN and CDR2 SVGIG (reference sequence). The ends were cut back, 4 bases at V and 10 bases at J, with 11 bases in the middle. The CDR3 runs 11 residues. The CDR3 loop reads CAWTGEGTIYF. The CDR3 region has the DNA TGTGCCTGGACAGGAGAAGGGACCATATATTTT.

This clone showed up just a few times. CDR3 nucleotides: TGTGCCAGTAGTCTCGGTGGAGGGGTTAGCACCGGGGAGCTGTTTTTT. It specifies CASSLGGGVSTGELFF. The rearrangement uses TRBV19 and TRBJ2-2, with a possible D match to TRBD2 (6 bases). Trimming pared 5 bases from V and 4 bases from J, leaving 17 bases between. CDR3 size: 16 residues. Germline CDR1 and CDR2: LNHDA and SQIVND (reference sequence).

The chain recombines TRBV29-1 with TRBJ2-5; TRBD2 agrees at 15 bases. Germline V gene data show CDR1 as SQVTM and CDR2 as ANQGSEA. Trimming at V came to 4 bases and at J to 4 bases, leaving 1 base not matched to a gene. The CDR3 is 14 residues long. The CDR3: CSVGTSGGGETQYF. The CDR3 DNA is TGCAGCGTTGGGACTAGCGGGGGGGGAGAGACCCAGTACTTC.

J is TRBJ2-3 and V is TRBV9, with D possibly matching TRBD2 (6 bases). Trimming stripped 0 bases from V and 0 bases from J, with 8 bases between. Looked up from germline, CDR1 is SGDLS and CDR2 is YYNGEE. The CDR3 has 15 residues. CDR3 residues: CASSVAGTSTDTQYF. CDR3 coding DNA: TGTGCCAGCAGCGTAGCTGGGACTAGCACAGATACGCAGTATTTT.

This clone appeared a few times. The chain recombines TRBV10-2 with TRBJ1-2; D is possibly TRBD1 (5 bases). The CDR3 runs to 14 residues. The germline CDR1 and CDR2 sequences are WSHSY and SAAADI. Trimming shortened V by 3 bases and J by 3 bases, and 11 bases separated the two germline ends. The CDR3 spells CASSDLRGDYGYTF. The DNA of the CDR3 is TGCGCCAGCAGTGATCTAAGGGGCGACTATGGCTACACCTTC.

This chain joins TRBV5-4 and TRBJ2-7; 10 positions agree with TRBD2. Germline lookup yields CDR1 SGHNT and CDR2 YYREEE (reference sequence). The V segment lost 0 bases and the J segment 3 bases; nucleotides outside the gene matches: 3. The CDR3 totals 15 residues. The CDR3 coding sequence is TGTGCCAGCAGCTTGGAACTAGCGGGGCTCTACGAGCAGTACTTC. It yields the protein CASSLELAGLYEQYF. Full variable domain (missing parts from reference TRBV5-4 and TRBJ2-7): ETGVTQSPTHLIKTRGQQVTLRCSSQSGHNTVSWYQQALGQGPQFIFQYYREEENGRGNFPPRFSGLQFPNYSSELNVNALELDDSALYLCASSLELAGLYEQYFGPGTRLTVT.